This TCR beta chain originates from a study of cytomegalovirus exposure and HLA in healthy donors. Across the whole study: Of the donors genotyped, 398 in all, about 81% fell in the Caucasian-associated ancestry cluster.

Study-wide points: Among the CMV-associated chains, three were confirmed in vitro as specific for CMV antigens. What was likely a sequencing artifact was a cluster of highly shared sequence variants.

About this clone itself: The target antigen is unknown.

The PCR ran on 60 Vbeta and 13 Jbeta primers. This table comes from immunoSEQ multiplex PCR, and its TCRdb copy is limited to in-frame clones, with some not included. The data show roughly 180,000 clones, approximately 82% seen once. Germline-derived CDR1 and CDR2 are SEHNR and FQNEAQ (reference sequence). The ends lost 5 bases at V and 5 bases at J; junction bases unmatched: 8. The length of the CDR3 is 14 residues. The sequencing input was PBMCs. The receptor was isolated from a male donor in good health and CMV-seronegative. The gene calls are TRBV7-9 and TRBJ2-5; 7 bases align to TRBD1. CDR3 protein: CASSPQGLGETQYF. CDR3 DNA sequence: TGTGCCAGCAGCCCACAGGGGTTGGGGGAGACCCAGTACTTC.